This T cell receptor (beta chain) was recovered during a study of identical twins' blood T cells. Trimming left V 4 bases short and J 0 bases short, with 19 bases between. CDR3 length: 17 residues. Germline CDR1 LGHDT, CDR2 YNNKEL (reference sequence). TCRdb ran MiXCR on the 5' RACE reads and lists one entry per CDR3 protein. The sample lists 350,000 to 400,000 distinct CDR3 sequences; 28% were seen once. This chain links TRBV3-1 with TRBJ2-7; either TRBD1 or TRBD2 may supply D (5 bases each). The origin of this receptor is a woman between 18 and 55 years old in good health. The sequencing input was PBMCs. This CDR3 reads CASSLGFGTSYSYEQYF. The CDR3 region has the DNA TGTGCCAGCAGCCTGGGCTTCGGGACCTCCTACTCCTACGAGCAGTACTTC.